This TCR beta chain was recorded in a study of control samples from healthy donors and cancer patients. The table came from immunoSEQ multiplex PCR; TCRdb's copy has only in-frame clones and leaves some out. In the table there are roughly 450,000 clones, 80% to 95% of which are singletons. This clone has just one count. The CDR3 consists of 13 residues. Germline V gene sequence: CDR1 MRHNA, CDR2 SNTAGT. V lost 2 bases to trimming and J lost 5 bases, with 8 bases between them. The sequencing sample was made of PBMCs. The chain couples TRBV6-4 to TRBJ2-3; D not resolved. The source of this sequence is a man aged 35-49 years with head and neck cancer. As DNA, the CDR3 is TGTGCCAGCAGTGACGGGGTCGTAGATACGCAGTATTTT. Amino acids: CASSDGVVDTQYF.